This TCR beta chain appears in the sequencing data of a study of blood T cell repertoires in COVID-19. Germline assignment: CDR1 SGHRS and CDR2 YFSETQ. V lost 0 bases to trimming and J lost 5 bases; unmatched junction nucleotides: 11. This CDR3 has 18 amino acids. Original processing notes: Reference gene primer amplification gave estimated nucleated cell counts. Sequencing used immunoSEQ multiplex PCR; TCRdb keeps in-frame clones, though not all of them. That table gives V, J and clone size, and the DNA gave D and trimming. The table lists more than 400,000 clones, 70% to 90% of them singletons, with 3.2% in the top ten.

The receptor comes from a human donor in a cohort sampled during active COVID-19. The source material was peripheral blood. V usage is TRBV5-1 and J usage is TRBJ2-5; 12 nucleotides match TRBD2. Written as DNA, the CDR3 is TGCGCCAGCAGCTTGGCCTCTCTAGCGGGAGGGCCGGGGGAGACCCAGTACTTC. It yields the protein CASSLASLAGGPGETQYF.